One and the same sample provided the 21 T cell receptor beta chains below, sequenced in a study of shared T cell receptors in the human thymus. Repertoires were generated with immunoSEQ multiplex PCR, while TCRdb's copy carries only in-frame clones and drops some. The sample has over 650,000 clones, around 87% seen once. The sample was also linked to a second study, of human thymus T cells.

The material sequenced was thymocytes. These receptors originate from a boy in the first two years of life with a congenital heart defect.

The chain is built from TRBV28 and TRBJ2-1, with 9 bases matching TRBD2. The J segment lost 5 bases and the V segment lost 2 bases, leaving 4 bases of the junction unmatched. The CDR3 spans 15 residues. The germline V gene encodes CDR1 MDHEN and CDR2 SYDVKM. CDR3: CASSLRASGDNEQFF. DNA of the CDR3: TGTGCCAGCAGTTTAAGGGCTAGCGGGGACAATGAGCAGTTCTTC.

The chain employs TRBV7-2 and TRBJ1-2, with D hard to call. This CDR3 spans 13 amino acids. The V end was cut by 6 bases, the J end by 3 bases, with 11 bases between. The V gene's germline CDR1 is SGHTA and CDR2 FQGNSA. The CDR3 DNA follows: TGTGCCAGCAGACCACCGACACACTATGGCTACACCTTC. Its translation: CASRPPTHYGYTF.

This chain uses TRBV18 with TRBJ2-6; 7 bases map to TRBD1. CDR3 size: 17 residues. Germline V gene lookup returns CDR1 KGHSH and CDR2 LQKENI. With V trimmed by 3 bases and J by 0 bases, 5 bases remained unmatched. CDR3: CASSPPGQLSGANVLTF. DNA of the CDR3: TGTGCCAGCTCACCCCCGGGACAGCTCTCTGGGGCCAACGTCCTGACTTTC.

The rearrangement joins TRBV4-3 to TRBJ2-5; 7 bases align to TRBD2. Germline V gene lookup returns CDR1 LGHNA and CDR2 YSLEER. The CDR3 length is 19 residues. The junction had 15 bases not matched to a gene; V was cut back by 0 bases and J by 2 bases. The CDR3 DNA follows: TGCGCCAGCAGCCAAGATAAATACCGGGGGGAAGTTCAACAAGAGACCCAGTACTTC. It encodes CASSQDKYRGEVQQETQYF.

This rearrangement joins TRBV5-1 to TRBJ1-5, with TRBD1 identical over 7 bases. The CDR3 extends over 16 amino acids. Trimming removed 4 bases from V and 3 bases from J; junction bases left unmatched: 10. Germline V gene sequence: CDR1 SGHRS, CDR2 YFSETQ. The CDR3 spells CASSPRQGRNNQPQHF. The CDR3 bases are TGCGCCAGCAGCCCAAGACAGGGCCGAAACAATCAGCCCCAGCATTTT.

Only a few counts were recorded for this clone. This chain links TRBV28 with TRBJ2-7, with 9 positions matching TRBD2. The CDR3 has 15 amino acids. The V gene's germline CDR1 is MDHEN and CDR2 SYDVKM. The V segment lost 7 bases and the J segment 1 base; nucleotides outside the gene matches: 8. CDR3 sequence reads: CASKLTSGVSYEQYF. CDR3 nucleotide sequence: TGTGCCAGCAAACTGACTAGCGGTGTTTCCTACGAGCAGTACTTC.

The rearrangement uses TRBV4-1 and TRBJ2-1; D might be TRBD1 (6 bases). V lost 0 bases, J lost 0 bases, and 21 bases lay in between. The CDR3 sequence is 20 residues long. Germline V CDR1 and CDR2: MGHRA, YSYEKL. The CDR3 region has the DNA TGCGCCAGCAGCCAAGATATGGGTCGAGACAGGCCTAGCTCCTACAATGAGCAGTTCTTC. Its translation is CASSQDMGRDRPSSYNEQFF.

CDR3: CASSQDSGGAHEQYF. The CDR3, as DNA: TGCGCCAGCAGCCAAGATAGTGGGGGGGCCCATGAGCAGTACTTC. The chain employs TRBV4-1 and TRBJ2-7; D is perhaps TRBD2 (7 bases). Germline values: CDR1 MGHRA, CDR2 YSYEKL. The V end was cut by 0 bases, the J end by 7 bases, with 16 bases between. CDR3 size: 15 residues.

The CDR3, as DNA: TGCGCCAGCAGCCAAGTAAAGGAACAGCCCACTGAAGCTTTCTTT. It is translated as CASSQVKEQPTEAFF. V and J are TRBV4-1 and TRBJ1-1; D remains ambiguous. Looked up from germline, CDR1 is MGHRA and CDR2 is YSYEKL. Trimming took off 1 base at V and 4 bases at J, with 13 bases between the two ends. The CDR3 length is 15 residues.

This sequence joins TRBV7-8 and TRBJ1-6; 7 bases are shared with TRBD1. The CDR3 totals 15 residues. The V gene's germline CDR1 is SGHVS and CDR2 FQNEAQ. The J segment lost 4 bases and the V segment lost 8 bases, leaving 8 bases of the junction unmatched. CDR3 sequence (DNA): TGTGCCAGCTCCTACCCGGGACAGTATAATTCACCCCTCCACTTT. Its protein is CASSYPGQYNSPLHF.

The rearrangement uses TRBV14 and TRBJ2-7; TRBD1 matches 8 bases. After removal of 5 bases from V and 6 bases from J, the junction contained 12 bases not matched to a gene. CDR3 length: 15 residues. Germline V gene lookup returns CDR1 SGHDN and CDR2 FVKESK. For the CDR3, the DNA is TGTGCCAGCAGCGCCCTAGCAGGGGGCATCGGCGAGCAGTACTTC. Its protein is CASSALAGGIGEQYF.

This clone has a handful of counts. Different DNA sequences within this sample yield the same CDR3. V and J are TRBV30 and TRBJ2-7; the D gene is possibly TRBD2 (5 bases). Germline V lookup: CDR1 GTSNPN, CDR2 SVGIG (reference sequence). The CDR3 has 13 residues. Trimming took off 0 bases at V and 3 bases at J, with 9 bases between the two ends. This chain's CDR3 is CAWSVSGSYEQYF. Written as DNA, the CDR3 is TGTGCCTGGAGTGTAAGCGGTAGCTACGAGCAGTACTTC.

This chain links TRBV28 with TRBJ2-1, with 10 bases identical to TRBD2. The V segment lost 4 bases and the J segment 2 bases; nucleotides outside the gene matches: 2. Germline CDR1 reads MDHEN; CDR2 reads SYDVKM. CDR3 length: 15 amino acids. The CDR3 sequence: CASSSLAGAYNEQFF. The CDR3 DNA is TGTGCCAGCAGTTCCCTAGCGGGGGCCTACAATGAGCAGTTCTTC.

The chain recombines TRBV19 with TRBJ2-5, with 14 bases matching TRBD2. The V and J ends lost 3 bases and 5 bases, in that order; junction bases with no gene match: 5. Germline V gives CDR1 LNHDA, CDR2 SQIVND (reference sequence). The CDR3 has 16 amino acids. The CDR3 DNA reads TGTGCCAGTAGTATTAGAGGGACTAGCGGGAGTGAGACCCAGTACTTC. Translation: CASSIRGTSGSETQYF. The whole variable domain, remainder taken from reference TRBV19 and TRBJ2-5, is DGGITQSPKYLFRKEGQNVTLSCEQNLNHDAMYWYRQDPGQGLRLIYYSQIVNDFQKGDIAEGYSVSREKKESFPLTVTSAQKNPTAFYLCASSIRGTSGSETQYFGPGTRLLVL.

This chain links TRBV21-1 with TRBJ2-4; TRBD2, the table's D call, was not compared with the DNA. TRBV21-1 is designated a pseudogene. The CDR3 length is 22 residues. The CDR3 loop is CASSKAPARGLADEGAKNIQYF. CDR3 sequence (DNA): TGTGCCAGCAGCAAAGCCCCCGCCCGGGGACTAGCGGATGAGGGGGCCAAAAACATTCAGTACTTC.

This chain joins TRBV30 and TRBJ1-5; possible D gene TRBD1, 5 bases. V lost 2 bases to trimming and J lost 0 bases, with 14 bases between them. CDR3 length: 16 residues. CDR1 is GTSNPN and CDR2 is SVGIG in the germline V gene (reference sequence). The CDR3 sequence: CAWSTRQLYSNQPQHF. In DNA, the CDR3 is TGTGCCTGGAGTACCCGACAGCTTTATAGCAATCAGCCCCAGCATTTT.

The chain has TRBV5-6 and TRBJ2-7, with 9 bases identical to TRBD2. CDR3 length: 16 residues. Germline V lookup: CDR1 SGHDT, CDR2 YYEEEE. V dropped 1 base and J dropped 3; count of bases not matched to a gene: 8. CDR3 amino acids: CASSLRLAAGGYEQYF. Written as DNA, the CDR3 is TGTGCCAGCAGCTTGAGACTAGCGGCGGGAGGCTACGAGCAGTACTTC.

This clone has a handful of counts. This chain joins TRBV29-1 and TRBJ2-7, with 9 bases fitting TRBD2. CDR1 and CDR2 from the germline V gene are SQVTM and ANQGSEA. The CDR3 totals 17 residues. V trimming: 1 base; J trimming: 1 base; junction bases outside the gene matches: 11. The CDR3 DNA reads as TGCAGCGTTGAAGTTTTGGGTAGGCGGGGGGGATCCTACGAGCAGTACTTC. Protein product: CSVEVLGRRGGSYEQYF.

The chain employs TRBV6-1 and TRBJ1-2; perhaps TRBD1 as D (6 bases). The germline V gene has CDR1 MNHNS and CDR2 SASEGT. The CDR3 runs to 16 residues. The V gene lost 4 bases and the J gene lost 0 bases, with 15 bases spanning the gap. CDR3 DNA sequence: TGTGCCAGCAGTGGGCAGGGGCCGCCCTCTAACTATGGCTACACCTTC. Translated, it gives CASSGQGPPSNYGYTF.

The chain joins TRBV27 to TRBJ1-6; D gene uncertain. Trimming left V 5 bases short and J 7 bases short, with 9 bases between. The CDR3 sequence is 13 residues long. Germline values: CDR1 MNHEY, CDR2 SMNVEV (reference sequence). The CDR3 spells CASSLTANSPLHF. CDR3 bases: TGTGCCAGCAGTCTTACAGCAAATTCACCCCTCCACTTT.

CDR3 residues: CASSSRTKRGNTEAFF. CDR3 nucleotides: TGCGCCAGCAGCTCCCGTACGAAGCGGGGGAACACTGAAGCTTTCTTT. The rearrangement uses TRBV5-1 and TRBJ1-1; D is ambiguous. Trimming pared 3 bases from V and 1 base from J, leaving 16 bases between. Germline V gene lookup returns CDR1 SGHRS and CDR2 YFSETQ. The CDR3 is 16 amino acids.